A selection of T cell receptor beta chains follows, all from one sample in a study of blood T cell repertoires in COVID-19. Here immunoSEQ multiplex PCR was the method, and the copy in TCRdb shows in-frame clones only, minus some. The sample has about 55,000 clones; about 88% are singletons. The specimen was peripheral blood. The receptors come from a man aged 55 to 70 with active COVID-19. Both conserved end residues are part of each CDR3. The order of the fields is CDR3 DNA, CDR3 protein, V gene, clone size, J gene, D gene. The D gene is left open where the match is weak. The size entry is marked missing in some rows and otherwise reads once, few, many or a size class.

CDR3 DNA: TGCGCCAGCAGCCAAGGGACAGGGGGGAGCACAGATACGCAGTATTTT
CDR3 protein: CASSQGTGGSTDTQYF
V gene: TRBV4-1
clone size: .
J gene: TRBJ2-3
D gene: TRBD1

CDR3 DNA: TGTGCCAGCAGCCAAGAGGAGCTAGCGGGAGAGACCTACGAGCAGTACTTC
CDR3 protein: CASSQEELAGETYEQYF
V gene: TRBV4-2
clone size: .
J gene: TRBJ2-7
D gene: TRBD2

CDR3 DNA: TGTGCCAGCAGCCACACTACTAGCGGGAGGCTGAACGAGCAGTACTTC
CDR3 protein: CASSHTTSGRLNEQYF
V gene: TRBV3-1/TRBV3-2
clone size: .
J gene: TRBJ2-7
D gene: TRBD2

CDR3 DNA: TGTGCCAGCAGCTTGGTAGGGAGGTCTGGGGCCAACGTCCTGACTTTC
CDR3 protein: CASSLVGRSGANVLTF
V gene: TRBV5-5
clone size: few
J gene: TRBJ2-6
D gene: .

CDR3 DNA: TGTGCCAGCAGCTTAGGGACTAGCAGATACAATGAGCAGTTCTTC
CDR3 protein: CASSLGTSRYNEQFF
V gene: TRBV7-3
clone size: .
J gene: TRBJ2-1
D gene: TRBD2

CDR3 DNA: TGTGCCAGTAGGGCTTTGGTGATCACTGAAGCTTTCTTT
CDR3 protein: CASRALVITEAFF
V gene: TRBV19
clone size: .
J gene: TRBJ1-1
D gene: .

CDR3 DNA: TGTGCCAGCAGCCAACACGGTCGGGAGAACACTGAAGCTTTCTTT
CDR3 protein: CASSQHGRENTEAFF
V gene: TRBV3-1/TRBV3-2
clone size: few
J gene: TRBJ1-1
D gene: .

CDR3 DNA: TGTGCCTGGAGTTTAGGGACAGGGTTGGACATTCAGTACTTC
CDR3 protein: CAWSLGTGLDIQYF
V gene: TRBV30
clone size: .
J gene: TRBJ2-4
D gene: TRBD1

CDR3 DNA: TGTGCCACCAGTGATCAGGCTTTGAACACTGAAGCTTTCTTT
CDR3 protein: CATSDQALNTEAFF
V gene: TRBV24-1
clone size: .
J gene: TRBJ1-1
D gene: .

CDR3 DNA: TGTGCCAGCAGCGCGACAGTACTTGACACAGATACGCAGTATTTT
CDR3 protein: CASSATVLDTDTQYF
V gene: TRBV13
clone size: .
J gene: TRBJ2-3
D gene: .

CDR3 DNA: TGCGCCAGCAGCCAAGAATACAGTAATCCCAATCAGCCCCAGCATTTT
CDR3 protein: CASSQEYSNPNQPQHF
V gene: TRBV4-1
clone size: once
J gene: TRBJ1-5
D gene: .

CDR3 DNA: TGTGCTAGTGGTTTGGGGGGCGGCACTGAAGCTTTCTTT
CDR3 protein: CASGLGGGTEAFF
V gene: TRBV12-5
clone size: .
J gene: TRBJ1-1
D gene: .

CDR3 DNA: TGTGCCTGGAGTGTAGTTCAGGGAAGGCATGAGCAGTTCTTC
CDR3 protein: CAWSVVQGRHEQFF
V gene: TRBV30
clone size: .
J gene: TRBJ2-1
D gene: .

CDR3 DNA: TGCGCCAGCAGCTTGGCAGGGCGTCCCACTGAAGCTTTCTTT
CDR3 protein: CASSLAGRPTEAFF
V gene: TRBV5-1
clone size: .
J gene: TRBJ1-1
D gene: .

CDR3 DNA: TGTGCCAGCAGTTACCTCCAGGGGACCCTCACCGGGGAGCTGTTTTTT
CDR3 protein: CASSYLQGTLTGELFF
V gene: TRBV6-5
clone size: .
J gene: TRBJ2-2
D gene: .

CDR3 DNA: TGTGCCAGCAGCTCGTATGTCGATGAGCAGTTCTTC
CDR3 protein: CASSSYVDEQFF
V gene: TRBV27
clone size: .
J gene: TRBJ2-1
D gene: .

CDR3 DNA: TGTGCTAGTGGTTTGGCCTCGGGGACCTACGAGCAGTACTTC
CDR3 protein: CASGLASGTYEQYF
V gene: TRBV12-5
clone size: .
J gene: TRBJ2-7
D gene: .

CDR3 DNA: TGTGCCAGCAGTTTCGGCAGCGTTAATTCACCCCTCCACTTT
CDR3 protein: CASSFGSVNSPLHF
V gene: TRBV27
clone size: .
J gene: TRBJ1-6
D gene: .

CDR3 DNA: TGTGCCAGCAGCGTAGGGAGTTCCACAGATACGCAGTATTTT
CDR3 protein: CASSVGSSTDTQYF
V gene: TRBV9
clone size: once
J gene: TRBJ2-3
D gene: .

CDR3 DNA: TGTGCCAGCAGCTCCCAGGGCGGGGAGCTGTTTTTT
CDR3 protein: CASSSQGGELFF
V gene: TRBV7-3
clone size: few
J gene: TRBJ2-2
D gene: .

CDR3 DNA: TGTGCCAGCAGTTATTCGGGGACAGGAGACTACGAGCAGTACTTC
CDR3 protein: CASSYSGTGDYEQYF
V gene: TRBV6-5
clone size: .
J gene: TRBJ2-7
D gene: TRBD1

CDR3 DNA: TGTGCCAGCATTCCATCAGAGCGGGAGGGCCCCCACAATGAGCAGTTCTTC
CDR3 protein: CASIPSEREGPHNEQFF
V gene: TRBV2
clone size: .
J gene: TRBJ2-1
D gene: TRBD2